Here is one TCR beta chain with its context. Its antigen remains unidentified. The data stem from a study of T cell responses to AZD1222 COVID-19 vaccine. At the level of the study: Analysis merged second doses at about 4 or about 12 weeks. Study results and limitations: Dominant at 160-218 and 743-854, vaccine-associated CD4 TCRs also spanned spike.

The method was immunoSEQ multiplex PCR; TCRdb's version includes in-frame clones alone and lacks a portion of them. The sample yields 150,000 to 200,000 clones, approximately 92% seen once. The V and J ends lost 0 bases and 3 bases respectively, with 10 bases between them. The CDR3 is 15 residues long. Looked up from germline, CDR1 is SGHDT and CDR2 is YYEEEE. This sequence was found in an adult in good health. The material was peripheral blood, obtained on day 0 of AZD1222 vaccination. The genes are TRBV5-6 and TRBJ1-5, with D possibly matching TRBD1 (5 bases). DNA for the CDR3: TGTGCCAGCAGCTTGGCCGGGGCCGCCAATCAGCCCCAGCATTTT. Protein product: CASSLAGAANQPQHF.